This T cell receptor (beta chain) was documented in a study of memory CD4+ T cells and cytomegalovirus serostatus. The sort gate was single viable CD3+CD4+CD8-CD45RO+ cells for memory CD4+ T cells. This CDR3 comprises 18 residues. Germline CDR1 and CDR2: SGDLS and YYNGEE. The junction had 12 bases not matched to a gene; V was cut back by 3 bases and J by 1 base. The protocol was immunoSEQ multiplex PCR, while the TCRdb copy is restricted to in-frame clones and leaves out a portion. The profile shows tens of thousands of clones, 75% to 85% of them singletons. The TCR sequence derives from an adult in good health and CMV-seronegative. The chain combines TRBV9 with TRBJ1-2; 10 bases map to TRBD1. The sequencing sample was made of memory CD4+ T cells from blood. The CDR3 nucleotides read TGTGCCAGCAGCGAGGGCGCGGGACAGGGGCTTTTTAACTATGGCTACACCTTC. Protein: CASSEGAGQGLFNYGYTF.